The present T cell receptor (beta chain) was sequenced within a study of post-analysis software for immune sequencing data. Overall study: The cohort encompassed relapsing-remitting, secondary progressive and progressive-relapsing multiple sclerosis disease courses. Study conclusions and caveats: Analysis by F measure revealed that same-batch samples clustered strongly together. In patients, about 5 TRBV segments were more frequent than in controls, with TRBV5-6, TRBV5-1 and TRBV20-1 among them.

TCR beta libraries were prepared from cDNA with unique molecular identifiers. Between roughly 1 and 10 million T cells gave rise to some 450,000 cDNA molecules. TCRdb called the PCR reads again in MiXCR, with one record for every CDR3 protein. The profile covers 250,000 to 300,000 distinct CDR3 sequences, with 35% to 45% appearing a single time and around 4.8% taken by the ten largest. Comment on this clonotype: What it binds is unknown.

Germline CDR1 PRHDT, CDR2 FYEKMQ (reference sequence). The CDR3 length is 15 residues. J gave up 1 base and V 5 bases, and 8 bases lay outside the gene matches. Sequenced sample: blood. The chain couples TRBV13 to TRBJ2-7, with 7 nucleotides matching TRBD1. This TCR was recovered from a girl aged 10 to 17 with multiple sclerosis. DNA of the CDR3: TGTGCCAGCAGCGGGACCCGGGACAGATCCTACGAGCAGTACTTC. Its protein is CASSGTRDRSYEQYF.